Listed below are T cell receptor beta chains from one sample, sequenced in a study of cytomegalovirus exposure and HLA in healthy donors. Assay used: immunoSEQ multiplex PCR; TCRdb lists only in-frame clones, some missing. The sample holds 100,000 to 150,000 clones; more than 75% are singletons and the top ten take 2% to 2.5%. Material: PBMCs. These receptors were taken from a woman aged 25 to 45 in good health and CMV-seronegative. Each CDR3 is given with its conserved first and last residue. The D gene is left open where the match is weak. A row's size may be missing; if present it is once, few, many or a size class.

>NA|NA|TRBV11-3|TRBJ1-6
CASSFRQTASSYNSPLHF
TGTGCCAGCAGCTTCAGGCAGACCGCAAGCTCCTATAATTCACCCCTCCACTTT
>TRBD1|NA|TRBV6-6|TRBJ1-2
CAALPGQGGYGYTF
TGTGCCGCGCTTCCGGGACAGGGGGGCTATGGCTACACCTTC
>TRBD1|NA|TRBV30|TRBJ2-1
CAWTPGQVPHSSYNEQFF
TGTGCCTGGACCCCGGGACAGGTGCCCCATAGCTCCTACAATGAGCAGTTCTTC
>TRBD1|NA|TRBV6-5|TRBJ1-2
CASSGRSGTGRGYTF
TGTGCCAGCAGTGGGCGCTCCGGGACAGGGAGGGGCTACACCTTC
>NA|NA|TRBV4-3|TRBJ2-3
CASSQGGAGDTQYF
TGCGCCAGCAGCCAGGGGGGGGCGGGAGATACGCAGTATTTT
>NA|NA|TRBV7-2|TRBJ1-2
CASSLSLEWYGYTF
TGTGCCAGCAGCCTATCCTTAGAATGGTATGGCTACACCTTC
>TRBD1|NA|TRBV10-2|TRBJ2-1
CASTNRTGNYNEQFF
TGCGCCAGCACAAATAGGACAGGGAACTACAATGAGCAGTTCTTC
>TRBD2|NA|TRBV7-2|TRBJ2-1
CASSIQTSGGANEQFF
TGTGCCAGCAGTATACAGACTAGCGGGGGGGCAAATGAGCAGTTCTTC
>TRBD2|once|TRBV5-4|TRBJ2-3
CASSDRTSPVADTQYF
TGTGCCAGCAGCGATAGGACTAGCCCGGTTGCAGATACGCAGTATTTT
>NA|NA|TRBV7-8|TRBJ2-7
CASSLGGSPYEQYF
TGTGCCAGCAGCTTAGGAGGGAGTCCCTACGAGCAGTACTTC
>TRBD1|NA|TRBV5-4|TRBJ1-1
CASSLGDRATEAFF
TGTGCCAGCAGCTTGGGGGACAGGGCCACTGAAGCTTTCTTT
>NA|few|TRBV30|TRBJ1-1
CAWSVPRGAGTEAFF
TGTGCCTGGAGTGTTCCTCGGGGGGCTGGGACTGAAGCTTTCTTT
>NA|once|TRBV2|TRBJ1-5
CASTSGYSNQPQHF
TGTGCCAGCACATCAGGATATAGCAATCAGCCCCAGCATTTT
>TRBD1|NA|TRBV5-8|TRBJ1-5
CASSLATGGNQPQHF
TGTGCCAGCAGCTTGGCCACAGGGGGCAATCAGCCCCAGCATTTT
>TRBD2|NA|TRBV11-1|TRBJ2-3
CASSSTSGGSTDTQYF
TGTGCCAGCAGCTCGACTAGCGGGGGGAGCACAGATACGCAGTATTTT
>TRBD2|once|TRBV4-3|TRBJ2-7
CASSLSPGGGSWGLSSEQYF
TGCGCCAGCAGCCTCTCTCCTGGCGGGGGTTCGTGGGGACTCTCTTCCGAGCAGTACTTC
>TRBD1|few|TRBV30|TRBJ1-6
CACRTGNDNSPLHF
TGTGCCTGCCGGACAGGGAACGATAATTCACCCCTCCACTTT
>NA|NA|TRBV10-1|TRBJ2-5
CASTKNLGETQYF
TGCGCCAGCACCAAGAACCTGGGCGAGACCCAGTACTTC
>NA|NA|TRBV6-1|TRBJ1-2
CASSEATVSYGYTF
TGTGCCAGCAGTGAAGCAACGGTGTCGTATGGCTACACCTTC
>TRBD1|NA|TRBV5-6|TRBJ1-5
CASSLAKNRGLSDQPQHF
TGTGCCAGCAGCTTGGCCAAAAACAGGGGGCTTTCGGATCAGCCCCAGCATTTT
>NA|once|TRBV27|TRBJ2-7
CASSSFYEQYF
TGTGCCAGCAGTTCCTTTTACGAGCAGTACTTC
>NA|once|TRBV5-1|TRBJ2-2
CASSLGGLDTGELFF
TGCGCCAGCAGCTTGGGGGGGCTGGACACCGGGGAGCTGTTTTTT
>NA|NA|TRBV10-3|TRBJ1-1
CAIRPGGGDGDTEAFF
TGTGCCATCAGGCCCGGGGGGGGCGACGGGGACACTGAAGCTTTCTTT
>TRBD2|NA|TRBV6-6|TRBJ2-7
CASSPGLAALYEQYF
TGTGCCAGCAGCCCGGGACTAGCGGCCCTCTACGAGCAGTACTTC
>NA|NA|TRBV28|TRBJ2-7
CASSLFETTEQYF
TGTGCCAGCAGTTTATTCGAGACAACAGAGCAGTACTTC
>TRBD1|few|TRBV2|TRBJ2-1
CASSRQGYNEQFF
TGTGCCAGCAGTCGACAGGGGTACAATGAGCAGTTCTTC
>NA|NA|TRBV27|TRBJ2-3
CASSLGSSQEEQYF
TGTGCCAGCAGTTTAGGCTCTTCCCAGGAGGAGCAGTATTTT
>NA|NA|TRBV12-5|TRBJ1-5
CASVPILGGNQPQHF
TGTGCTAGTGTCCCGATCCTGGGCGGCAATCAGCCCCAGCATTTT
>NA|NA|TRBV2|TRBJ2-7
CASRADTRMLWQYF
TGTGCCAGCAGGGCGGACACGCGCATGTTGTGGCAGTACTTC
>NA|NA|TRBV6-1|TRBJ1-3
CASSERTVNSGNTIYF
TGTGCCAGCAGTGAACGGACAGTTAACTCTGGAAACACCATATATTTT
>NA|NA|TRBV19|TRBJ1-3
CASSIRGPSGNTIYF
TGTGCCAGTAGTATCCGGGGTCCCTCTGGAAACACCATATATTTT
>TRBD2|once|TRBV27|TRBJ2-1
CASSGPTSGTYNEQFF
TGTGCCAGCAGTGGACCCACTAGCGGGACCTACAATGAGCAGTTCTTC
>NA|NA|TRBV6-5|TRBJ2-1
CASTAGLGNEQFF
TGTGCCAGCACGGCGGGGCTTGGGAATGAGCAGTTCTTC
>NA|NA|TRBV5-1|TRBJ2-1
CASSSPRQAAYNEQFF
TGCGCCAGCAGCTCGCCTCGACAGGCTGCCTACAATGAGCAGTTCTTC
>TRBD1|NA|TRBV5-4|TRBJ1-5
CASSLARDRDNNQPQHF
TGTGCCAGCAGCTTGGCAAGGGACAGGGATAACAATCAGCCCCAGCATTTT
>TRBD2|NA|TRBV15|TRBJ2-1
CATSRGLAGRYNEQFF
TGTGCCACCAGCAGAGGACTAGCGGGGCGCTACAATGAGCAGTTCTTC
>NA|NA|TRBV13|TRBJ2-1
CASSQWDFYNEQFF
TGTGCCAGCAGCCAATGGGACTTCTACAATGAGCAGTTCTTC
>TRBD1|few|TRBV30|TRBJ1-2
CASEGGTGPYGYTF
TGTGCCTCGGAAGGAGGGACAGGACCTTATGGCTACACCTTC
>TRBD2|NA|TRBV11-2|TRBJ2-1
CASSGGGLATNEQFF
TGTGCCAGCAGCGGCGGGGGACTAGCGACCAATGAGCAGTTCTTC
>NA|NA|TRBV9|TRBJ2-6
CASSLIAGANVLTF
TGTGCCAGCAGCCTCATAGCTGGGGCCAACGTCCTGACTTTC
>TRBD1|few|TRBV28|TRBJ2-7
CASSSTGGYEQYF
TGTGCCAGCAGCTCAACAGGGGGCTACGAGCAGTACTTC
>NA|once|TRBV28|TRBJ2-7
CASSFAGFHEQYF
TGTGCCAGCAGTTTCGCAGGGTTCCACGAGCAGTACTTC